This TCR beta chain was identified in a study of blood T cells in healthy people across ages. Comments on this clonotype: The antigen is not known.

CDR3 length: 12 residues. The germline gives CDR1 SGHRS, CDR2 YFSETQ. V gave up 8 bases and J gave up 3 bases, with 8 bases separating them. Next came a second PCR, run for roughly 7 to 12 cycles, which used a sample-barcoded 5' primer along with a J-beta primer mix. Using its own MiXCR run on the 5' RACE reads, TCRdb lists one record per CDR3 protein. The sample includes more than 650,000 distinct CDR3 sequences, about 53% of them seen just once. Study conclusions and caveats: From one million sequenced T cells, diversity estimates were lower bounds. Significant beta diversity loss was already apparent by age approximately 42, declining roughly linearly.

The receptor was isolated from a man aged 80 or over in good health. The sequenced sample consisted of blood. The chain combines TRBV5-1 with TRBJ2-2; D gene uncertain. DNA of the CDR3: TGCGCCAGTAACCGGGACACCGGGGAGCTGTTTTTT. Its protein is CASNRDTGELFF.